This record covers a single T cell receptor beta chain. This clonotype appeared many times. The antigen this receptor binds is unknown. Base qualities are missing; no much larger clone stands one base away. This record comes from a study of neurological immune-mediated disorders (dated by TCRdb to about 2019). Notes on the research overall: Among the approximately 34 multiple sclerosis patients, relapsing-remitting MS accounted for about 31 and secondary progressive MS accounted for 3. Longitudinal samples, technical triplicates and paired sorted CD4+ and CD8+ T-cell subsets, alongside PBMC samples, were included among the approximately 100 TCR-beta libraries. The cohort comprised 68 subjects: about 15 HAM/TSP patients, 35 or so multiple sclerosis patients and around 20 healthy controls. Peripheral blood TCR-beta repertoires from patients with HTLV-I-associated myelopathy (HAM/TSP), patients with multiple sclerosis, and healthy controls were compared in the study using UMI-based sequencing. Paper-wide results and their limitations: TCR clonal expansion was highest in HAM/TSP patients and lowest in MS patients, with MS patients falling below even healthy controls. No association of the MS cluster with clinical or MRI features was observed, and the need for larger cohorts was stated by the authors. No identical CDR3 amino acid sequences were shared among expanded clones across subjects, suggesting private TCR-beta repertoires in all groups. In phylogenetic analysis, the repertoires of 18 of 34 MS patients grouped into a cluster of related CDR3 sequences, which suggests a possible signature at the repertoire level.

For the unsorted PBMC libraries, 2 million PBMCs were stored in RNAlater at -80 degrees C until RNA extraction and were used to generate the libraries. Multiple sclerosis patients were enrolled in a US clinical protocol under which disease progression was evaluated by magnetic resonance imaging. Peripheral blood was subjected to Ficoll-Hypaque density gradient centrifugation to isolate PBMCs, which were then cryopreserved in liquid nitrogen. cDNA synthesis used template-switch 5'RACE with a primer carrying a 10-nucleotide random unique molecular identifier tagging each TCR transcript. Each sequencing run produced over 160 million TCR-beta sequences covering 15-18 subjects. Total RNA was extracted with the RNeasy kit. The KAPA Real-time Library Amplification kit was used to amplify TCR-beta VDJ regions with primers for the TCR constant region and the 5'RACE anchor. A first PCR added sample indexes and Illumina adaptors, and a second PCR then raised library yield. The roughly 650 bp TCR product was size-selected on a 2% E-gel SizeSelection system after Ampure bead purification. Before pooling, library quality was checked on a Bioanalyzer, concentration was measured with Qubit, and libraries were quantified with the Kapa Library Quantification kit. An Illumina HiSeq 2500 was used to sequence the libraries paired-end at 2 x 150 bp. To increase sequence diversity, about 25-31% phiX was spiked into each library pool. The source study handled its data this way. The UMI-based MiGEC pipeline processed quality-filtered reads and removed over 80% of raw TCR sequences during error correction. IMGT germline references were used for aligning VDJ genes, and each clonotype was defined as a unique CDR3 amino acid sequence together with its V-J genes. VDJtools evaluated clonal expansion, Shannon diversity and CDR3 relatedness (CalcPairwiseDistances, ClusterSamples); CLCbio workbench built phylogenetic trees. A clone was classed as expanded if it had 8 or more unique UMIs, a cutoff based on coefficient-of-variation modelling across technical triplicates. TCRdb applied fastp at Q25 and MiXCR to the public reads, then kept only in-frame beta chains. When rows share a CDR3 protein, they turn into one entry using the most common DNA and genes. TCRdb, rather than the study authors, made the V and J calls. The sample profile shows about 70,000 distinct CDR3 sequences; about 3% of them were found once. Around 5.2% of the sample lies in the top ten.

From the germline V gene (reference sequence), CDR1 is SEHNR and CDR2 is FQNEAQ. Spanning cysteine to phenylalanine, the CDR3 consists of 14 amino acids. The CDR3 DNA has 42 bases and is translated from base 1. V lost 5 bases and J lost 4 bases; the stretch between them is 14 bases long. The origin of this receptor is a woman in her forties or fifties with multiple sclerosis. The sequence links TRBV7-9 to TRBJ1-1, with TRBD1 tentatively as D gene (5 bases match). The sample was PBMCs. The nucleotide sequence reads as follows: TGTGCCAGCAGCCTGGGGGGGGGATCCACTGAAGCTTTCTTT. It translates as CASSLGGGSTEAFF. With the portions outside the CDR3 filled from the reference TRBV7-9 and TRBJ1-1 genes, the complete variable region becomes DTGVSQNPRHKITKRGQNVTFRCDPISEHNRLYWYRQTLGQGPEFLTYFQNEAQLEKSRLLSDRFSAERPKGSFSTLEIQRTEQGDSAMYLCASSLGGGSTEAFFGQGTRLTVV.